This T cell receptor (beta chain) appears in the sequencing data of a study of blood T cell repertoires in COVID-19. Study-level information: COVID-19 samples collected from the United States, Italy and Spain covered acute and convalescent phases. Sources were T cells, B-cell-depleted T cells, or PBMCs; the material itself was cDNA or gDNA.

CDR3 length: 18 residues. Per the germline V gene, CDR1 is MNHNS and CDR2 is SASEGT. V was pared by 0 bases and J by 0 bases, with 15 bases between. In the study's own analysis: It was from reference gene primer amplification that nucleated cell counts were estimated. TCRdb's copy holds only in-frame clones and misses some; the assay was immunoSEQ multiplex PCR. That table is the source of V, J and clone size, and D and trimming were worked out from the DNA. Seen here are around 370,000 clones, around 91% observed once, and the top ten hold around 3.5%. The chain couples TRBV6-1 to TRBJ1-5; D perhaps matches TRBD1 (5 bases). Sequenced: peripheral blood. The clonotype originates from a woman between 18 and 30 years old who had recovered from COVID-19. CDR3 bases: TGTGCCAGCAGTGAAGCGCTTCTGGGGCGGTATAGCAATCAGCCCCAGCATTTT. Amino acid sequence: CASSEALLGRYSNQPQHF.